Detailed here is one T cell receptor (beta chain). The antigen is not known. V dropped 2 bases and J dropped 6; count of bases not matched to a gene: 8. Per germline, CDR1 SGHTA and CDR2 FQGTGA. The CDR3 has 16 residues. TCRdb redid the calling of the reads with MiXCR, one entry per CDR3 protein. The table has about 140,000 distinct CDR3 sequences, approximately 30% seen once; the top ten hold roughly 51%. The entry originates in a study of T cell repertoires in cytomegalovirus infection. Study details: From public TCR beta signatures came an indication of both CMV infection and matching HLA type. Whole-study results and caveats: The response measured ex vivo was dominated by TCR beta clonotypes (HLA-C-restricted and CMV-specific).

This receptor was identified in a human donor in good health (CMV status not recorded). Some clones in this sample may be carry-over from other donors' samples. This chain connects TRBV7-3 to TRBJ2-3; 10 bases map to TRBD2. Source: CD8+ T cells from cultured PBMCs, taken from culture after CMV antigen stimulation. This chain's CDR3 is CASSLGLAEELDTQYF. The DNA of the CDR3 is TGTGCCAGCAGCTTAGGACTAGCGGAGGAGCTTGATACGCAGTATTTT.